This T cell receptor beta chain was found in a study of cytomegalovirus exposure and HLA in healthy donors. As for the study in general: About 85 million unique TCRs from HLA-typed donors were held in an early release of data. Regarding the study as a whole: The likely explanation for a cluster of highly shared sequence variants was sequencing artifact.

A remark on this clone: Antigen: not known.

The study ran its PCR with 60 Vbeta and 13 Jbeta primers. Original processing methods: Around 10 million of the roughly 80 million unique TCR beta chains counted in a later analysis were shared. Repertoires were generated with immunoSEQ multiplex PCR, while TCRdb's copy carries only in-frame clones and drops some. V and J calls plus clone size are reproduced from that table; the DNA served to infer D and trimming. Altogether approximately 220,000 clones are present, 82% being singletons, with the ten largest covering roughly 6%. The origin of this receptor is a man aged 40-55 years in good health and CMV-seropositive. What was sequenced was PBMCs.

The CDR3 reads CAWRSESEAFF. The DNA for the CDR3 is TGTGCCTGGAGGTCAGAATCTGAAGCTTTCTTT. This rearrangement joins TRBV30 to TRBJ1-1; D is unclear. Trimming pared 3 bases from V and 6 bases from J, leaving 8 bases between. CDR1 is GTSNPN, CDR2 SVGIG, per germline (reference sequence). The CDR3 covers 11 residues.